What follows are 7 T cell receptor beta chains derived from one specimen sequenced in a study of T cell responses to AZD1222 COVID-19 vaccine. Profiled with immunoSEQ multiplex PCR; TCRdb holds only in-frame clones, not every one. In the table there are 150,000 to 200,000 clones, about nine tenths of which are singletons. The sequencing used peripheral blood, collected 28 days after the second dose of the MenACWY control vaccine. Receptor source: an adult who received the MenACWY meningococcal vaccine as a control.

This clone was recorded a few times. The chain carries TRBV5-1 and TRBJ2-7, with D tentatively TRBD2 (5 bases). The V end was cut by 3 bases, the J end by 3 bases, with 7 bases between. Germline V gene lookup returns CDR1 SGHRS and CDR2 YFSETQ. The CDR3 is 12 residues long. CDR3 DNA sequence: TGCGCCAGCAGCTCGGACTTCTACGAGCAGTACTTC. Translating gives CASSSDFYEQYF. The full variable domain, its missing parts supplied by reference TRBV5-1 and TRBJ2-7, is KAGVTQTPRYLIKTRGQQVTLSCSPISGHRSVSWYQQTPGQGLQFLFEYFSETQRNKGNFPGRFSGRQFSNSRSEMNVSTLELGDSALYLCASSSDFYEQYFGPGTRLTVT.

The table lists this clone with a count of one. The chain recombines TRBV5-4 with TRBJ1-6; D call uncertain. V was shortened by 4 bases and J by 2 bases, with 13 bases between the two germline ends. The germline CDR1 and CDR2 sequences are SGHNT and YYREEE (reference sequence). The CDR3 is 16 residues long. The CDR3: CASSKNVGTYNSPLHF. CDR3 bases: TGTGCCAGCAGCAAAAATGTAGGGACCTATAATTCACCCCTCCACTTT.

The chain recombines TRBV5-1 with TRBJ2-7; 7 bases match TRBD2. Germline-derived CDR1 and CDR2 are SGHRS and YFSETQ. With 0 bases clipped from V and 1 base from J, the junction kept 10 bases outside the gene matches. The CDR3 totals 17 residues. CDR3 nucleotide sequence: TGCGCCAGCAGCTTGGGAGTCGGCCTAGCGGAATCCTACGAGCAGTACTTC. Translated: CASSLGVGLAESYEQYF.

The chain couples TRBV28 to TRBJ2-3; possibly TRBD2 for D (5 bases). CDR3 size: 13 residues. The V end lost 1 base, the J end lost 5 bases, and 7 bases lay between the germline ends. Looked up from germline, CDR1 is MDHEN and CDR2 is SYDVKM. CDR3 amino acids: CASSLLSGDTQYF. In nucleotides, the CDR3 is TGTGCCAGCAGTTTATTGAGCGGAGATACGCAGTATTTT.

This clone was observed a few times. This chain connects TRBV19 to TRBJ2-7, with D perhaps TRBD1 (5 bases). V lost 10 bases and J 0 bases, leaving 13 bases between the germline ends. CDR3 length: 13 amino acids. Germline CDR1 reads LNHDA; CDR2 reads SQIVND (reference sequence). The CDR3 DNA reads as TGTGCCATAAAAGACAGCACCTCCTACGAGCAGTACTTC. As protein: CAIKDSTSYEQYF.

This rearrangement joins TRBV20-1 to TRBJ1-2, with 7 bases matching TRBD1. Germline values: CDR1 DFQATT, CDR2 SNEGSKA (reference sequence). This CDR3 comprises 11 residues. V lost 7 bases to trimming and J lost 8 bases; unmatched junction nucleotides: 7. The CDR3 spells CSVTGRSGYTF. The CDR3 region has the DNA TGCAGTGTGACAGGGAGAAGCGGCTACACCTTC.

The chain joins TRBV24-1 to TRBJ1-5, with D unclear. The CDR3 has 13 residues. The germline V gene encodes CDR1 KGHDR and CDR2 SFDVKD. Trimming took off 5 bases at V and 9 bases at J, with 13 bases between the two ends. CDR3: CATSAHPERPQHF. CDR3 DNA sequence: TGTGCCACCAGTGCGCACCCTGAACGGCCCCAGCATTTT.